This T cell receptor (beta chain) was captured by sequencing in a study of T cells in women clearing cervical HPV infection. Regarding this clone: The CDR3 end falls 3 residues outside the read, so it is completed with the germline J gene.

The CDR3 runs to 14 residues. Germline-derived CDR1 and CDR2 are DFQATT and SNEGSKA (reference sequence). The ends were cut back, 3 bases at V and 5 bases at J, with 16 bases in the middle. Assay: immunoSEQ multiplex PCR; the TCRdb copy retains only in-frame clones and omits some. The sample holds 20,000 to 25,000 clones. The receptor was derived from a woman between 18 and 70 years old with a cervical HPV16 infection that either progressed to CIN3+ or cleared (not recorded which). Sequenced material: blood buffy coat. The J gene is TRBJ1-1, the V gene TRBV20-1, with a tentative D call TRBD1 (5 bases). CDR3 amino acids: CSASGSGGWTEAFF. CDR3 DNA, as far as it was read: TGCAGTGCTAGTGGCTCGGGGGGGTGGACTGAA.